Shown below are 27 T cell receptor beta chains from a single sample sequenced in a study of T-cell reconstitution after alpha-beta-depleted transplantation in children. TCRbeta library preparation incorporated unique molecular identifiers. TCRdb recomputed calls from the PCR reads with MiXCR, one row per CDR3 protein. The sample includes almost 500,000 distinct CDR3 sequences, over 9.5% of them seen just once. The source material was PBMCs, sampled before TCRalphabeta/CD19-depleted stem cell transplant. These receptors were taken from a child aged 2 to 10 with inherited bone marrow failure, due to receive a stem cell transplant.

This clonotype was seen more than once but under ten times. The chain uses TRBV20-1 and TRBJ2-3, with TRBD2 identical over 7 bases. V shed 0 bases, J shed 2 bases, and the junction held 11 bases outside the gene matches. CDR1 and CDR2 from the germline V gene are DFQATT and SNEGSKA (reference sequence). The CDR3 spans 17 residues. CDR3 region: CSARDLLTSVVTDTQYF. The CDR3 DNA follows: TGCAGTGCTAGAGATCTTCTAACTAGCGTAGTCACAGATACGCAGTATTTT.

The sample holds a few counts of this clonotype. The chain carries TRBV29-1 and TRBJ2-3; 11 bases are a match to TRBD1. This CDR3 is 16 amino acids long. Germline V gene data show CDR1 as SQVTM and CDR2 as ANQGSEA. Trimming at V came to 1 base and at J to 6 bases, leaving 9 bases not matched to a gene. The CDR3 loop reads CSVEGGQGVGVDTQYF. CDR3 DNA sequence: TGCAGCGTTGAAGGGGGACAGGGGGTAGGTGTTGATACGCAGTATTTT.

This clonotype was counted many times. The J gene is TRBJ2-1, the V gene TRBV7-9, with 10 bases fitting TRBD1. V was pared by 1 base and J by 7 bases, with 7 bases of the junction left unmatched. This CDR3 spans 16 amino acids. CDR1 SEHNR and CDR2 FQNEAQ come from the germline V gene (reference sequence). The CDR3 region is CASSLVWDRGGNEQFF. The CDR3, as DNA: TGTGCCAGCAGCTTAGTCTGGGACAGGGGTGGGAATGAGCAGTTCTTC.

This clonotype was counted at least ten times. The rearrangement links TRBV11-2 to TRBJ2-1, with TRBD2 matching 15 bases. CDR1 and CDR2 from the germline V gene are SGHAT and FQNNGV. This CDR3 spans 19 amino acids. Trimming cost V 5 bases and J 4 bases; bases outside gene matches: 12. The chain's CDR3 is CASSLMGLAGGMGYNEQFF. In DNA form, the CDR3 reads TGTGCCAGCAGCCTAATGGGACTAGCGGGAGGTATGGGGTACAATGAGCAGTTCTTC.

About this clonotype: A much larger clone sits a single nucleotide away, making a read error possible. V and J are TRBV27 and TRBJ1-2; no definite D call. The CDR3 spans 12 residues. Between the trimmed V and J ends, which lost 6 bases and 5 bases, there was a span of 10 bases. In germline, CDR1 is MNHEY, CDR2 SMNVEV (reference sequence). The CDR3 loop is CASSLPEYGYTF. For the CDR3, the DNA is TGTGCCAGCAGCCTCCCAGAGTATGGCTACACCTTC.

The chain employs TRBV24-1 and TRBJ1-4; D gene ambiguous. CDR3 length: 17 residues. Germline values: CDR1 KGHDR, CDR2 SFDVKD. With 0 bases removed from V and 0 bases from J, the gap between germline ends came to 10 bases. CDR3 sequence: CATSDLKADPTNEKLFF. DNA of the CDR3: TGTGCCACCAGTGATTTGAAGGCGGACCCAACTAATGAAAAACTGTTTTTT.

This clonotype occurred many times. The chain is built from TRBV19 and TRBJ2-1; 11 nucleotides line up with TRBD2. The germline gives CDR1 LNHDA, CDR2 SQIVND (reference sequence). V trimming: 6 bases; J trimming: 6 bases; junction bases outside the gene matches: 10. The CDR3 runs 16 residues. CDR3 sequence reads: CASSSLLAGVGNEQFF. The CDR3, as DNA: TGTGCCAGTAGCTCCCTACTAGCGGGAGTGGGCAATGAGCAGTTCTTC.

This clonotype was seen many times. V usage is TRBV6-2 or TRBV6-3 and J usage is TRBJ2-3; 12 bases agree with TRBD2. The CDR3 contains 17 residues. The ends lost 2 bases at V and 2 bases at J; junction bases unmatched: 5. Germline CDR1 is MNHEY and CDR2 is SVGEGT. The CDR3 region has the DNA TGTGCCAGCAGTTACCGGCTAGCGGGAGGGCCCACAGATACGCAGTATTTT. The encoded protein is CASSYRLAGGPTDTQYF.

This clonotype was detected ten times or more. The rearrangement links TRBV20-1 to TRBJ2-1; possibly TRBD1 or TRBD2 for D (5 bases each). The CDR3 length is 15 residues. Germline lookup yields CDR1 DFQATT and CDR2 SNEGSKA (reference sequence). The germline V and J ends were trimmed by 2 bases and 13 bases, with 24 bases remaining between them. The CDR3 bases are TGCAGTGCTAGATCCCCTGGGGGAGCGGCCGGACCTCAGTTCTTC. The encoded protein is CSARSPGGAAGPQFF.

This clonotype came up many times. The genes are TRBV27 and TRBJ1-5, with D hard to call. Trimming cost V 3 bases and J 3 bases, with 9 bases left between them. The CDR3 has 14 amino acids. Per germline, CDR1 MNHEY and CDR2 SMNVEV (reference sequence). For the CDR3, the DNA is TGTGCCAGCAGTTTCCCGGGAGCCAATCAGCCCCAGCATTTT. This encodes CASSFPGANQPQHF.

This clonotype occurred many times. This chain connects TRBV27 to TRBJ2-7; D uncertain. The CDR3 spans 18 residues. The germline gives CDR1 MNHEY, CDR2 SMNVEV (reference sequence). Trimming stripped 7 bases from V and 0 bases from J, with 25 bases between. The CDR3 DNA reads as TGTGCCAGCACTCATCCCCCTTCTAACTGGAAGAGCTCCTACGAGCAGTACTTC. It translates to CASTHPPSNWKSSYEQYF.

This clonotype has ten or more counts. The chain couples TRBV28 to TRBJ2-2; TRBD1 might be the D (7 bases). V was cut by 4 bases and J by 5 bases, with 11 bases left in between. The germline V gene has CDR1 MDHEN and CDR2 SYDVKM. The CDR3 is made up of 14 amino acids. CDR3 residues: CASSWQGGTGELFF. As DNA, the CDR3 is TGTGCCAGCAGTTGGCAGGGGGGAACCGGGGAGCTGTTTTTT.

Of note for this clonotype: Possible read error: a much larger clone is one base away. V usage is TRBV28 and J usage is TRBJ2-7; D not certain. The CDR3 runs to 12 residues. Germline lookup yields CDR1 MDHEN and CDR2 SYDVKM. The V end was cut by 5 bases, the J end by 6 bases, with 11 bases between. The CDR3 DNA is TGTGCCAGCAGTCCGCATAACTTCGAGCAGTACTTC. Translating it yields CASSPHNFEQYF.

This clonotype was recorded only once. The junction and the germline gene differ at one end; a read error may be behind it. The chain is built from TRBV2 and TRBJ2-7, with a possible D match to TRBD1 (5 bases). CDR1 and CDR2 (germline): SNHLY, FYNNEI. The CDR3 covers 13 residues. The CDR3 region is CPSRDRYSYEQYF. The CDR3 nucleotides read TGTCCCAGCAGAGACAGATACTCCTACGAGCAGTACTTC.

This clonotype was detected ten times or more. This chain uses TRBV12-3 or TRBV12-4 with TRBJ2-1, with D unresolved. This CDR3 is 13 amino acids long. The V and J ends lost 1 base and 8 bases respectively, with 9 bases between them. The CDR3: CASSLGVVHEQFF. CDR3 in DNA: TGTGCCAGCAGTTTAGGGGTGGTCCATGAGCAGTTCTTC.

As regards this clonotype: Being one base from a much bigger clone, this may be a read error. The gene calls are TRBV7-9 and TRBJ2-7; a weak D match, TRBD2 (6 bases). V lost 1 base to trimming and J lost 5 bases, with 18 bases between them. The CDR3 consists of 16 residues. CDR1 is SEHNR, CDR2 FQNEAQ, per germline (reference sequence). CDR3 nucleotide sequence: TGTGCCAGCAGCTTAGGAGCTGGGTCGGGGGACCACGAGCAGTACTTC. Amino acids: CASSLGAGSGDHEQYF.

For the CDR3, the DNA is TGCGCCAGCAGCCAAAAACTAGCGGGGAACCAAGAGACCCAGTACTTC. It yields the protein CASSQKLAGNQETQYF. The J gene is TRBJ2-5, the V gene TRBV4-1; 10 bases agree with TRBD2. J was trimmed by 0 bases and V by 2 bases; bases with no gene match: 3. The CDR3 extends over 16 amino acids. In germline, CDR1 is MGHRA, CDR2 YSYEKL.

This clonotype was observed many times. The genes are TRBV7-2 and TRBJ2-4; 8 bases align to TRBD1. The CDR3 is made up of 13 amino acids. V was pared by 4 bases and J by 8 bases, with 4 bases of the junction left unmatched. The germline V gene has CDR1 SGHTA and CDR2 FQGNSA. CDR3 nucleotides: TGTGCCAGCAGCTCCGGACAGGGATACATTCAGTACTTC. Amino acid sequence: CASSSGQGYIQYF. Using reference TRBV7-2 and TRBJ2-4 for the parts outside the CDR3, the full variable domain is GAGVSQSPSNKVTEKGKDVELRCDPISGHTALYWYRQSLGQGLEFLIYFQGNSAPDKSGLPSDRFSAERTGGSVSTLTIQRTQQEDSAVYLCASSSGQGYIQYFGAGTRLSVL.

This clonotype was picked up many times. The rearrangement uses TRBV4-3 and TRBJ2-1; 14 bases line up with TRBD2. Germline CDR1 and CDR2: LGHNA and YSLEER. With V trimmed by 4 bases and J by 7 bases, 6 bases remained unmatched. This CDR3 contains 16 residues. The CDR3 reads CASSRLGLAGDNEQFF. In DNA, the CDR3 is TGCGCCAGCAGCCGCCTGGGACTAGCGGGAGATAATGAGCAGTTCTTC.

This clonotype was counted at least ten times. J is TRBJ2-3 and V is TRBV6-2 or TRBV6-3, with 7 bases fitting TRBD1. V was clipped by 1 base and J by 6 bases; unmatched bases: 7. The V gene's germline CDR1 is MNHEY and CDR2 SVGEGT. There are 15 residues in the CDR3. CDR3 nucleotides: TGTGCCAGCAGTTACTTTGACAGGGCAGCGGATACGCAGTATTTT. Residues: CASSYFDRAADTQYF.

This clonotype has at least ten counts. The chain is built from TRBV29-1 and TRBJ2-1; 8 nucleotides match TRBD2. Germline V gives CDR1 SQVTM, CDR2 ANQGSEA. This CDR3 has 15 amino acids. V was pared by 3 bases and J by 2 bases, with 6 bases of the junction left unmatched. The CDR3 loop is CSVDVAGRPYNEQFF. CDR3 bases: TGCAGCGTTGACGTAGCGGGACGACCCTACAATGAGCAGTTCTTC.

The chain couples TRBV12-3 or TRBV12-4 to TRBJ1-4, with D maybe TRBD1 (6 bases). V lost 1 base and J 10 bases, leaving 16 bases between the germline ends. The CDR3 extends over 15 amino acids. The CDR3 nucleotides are TGTGCCAGCAGTTTAGGGACCGGGGGCAGGGGAAAACTGTTTTTT. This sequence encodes CASSLGTGGRGKLFF.

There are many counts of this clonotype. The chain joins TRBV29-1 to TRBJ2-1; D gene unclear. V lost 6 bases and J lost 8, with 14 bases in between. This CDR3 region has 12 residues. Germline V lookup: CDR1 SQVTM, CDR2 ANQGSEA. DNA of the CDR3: TGCAGCGTCCGGGCCTCGACTGATGAGCAGTTCTTC. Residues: CSVRASTDEQFF.

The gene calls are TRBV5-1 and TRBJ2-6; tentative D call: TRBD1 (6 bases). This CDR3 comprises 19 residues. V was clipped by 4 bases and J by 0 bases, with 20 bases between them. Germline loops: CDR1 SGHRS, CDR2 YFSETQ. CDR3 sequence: CASSPGHRDTSSGANVLTF. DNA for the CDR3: TGCGCCAGCAGCCCCGGCCACCGGGACACATCCTCTGGGGCCAACGTCCTGACTTTC. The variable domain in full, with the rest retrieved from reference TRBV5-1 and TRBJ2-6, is KAGVTQTPRYLIKTRGQQVTLSCSPISGHRSVSWYQQTPGQGLQFLFEYFSETQRNKGNFPGRFSGRQFSNSRSEMNVSTLELGDSALYLCASSPGHRDTSSGANVLTFGAGSRLTVL.

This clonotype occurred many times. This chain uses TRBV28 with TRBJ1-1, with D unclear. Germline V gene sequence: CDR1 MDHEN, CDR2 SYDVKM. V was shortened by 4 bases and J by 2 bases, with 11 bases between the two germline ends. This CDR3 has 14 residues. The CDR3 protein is CASSWPGLNTEAFF. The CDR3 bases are TGTGCCAGCAGTTGGCCAGGACTAAACACTGAAGCTTTCTTT.

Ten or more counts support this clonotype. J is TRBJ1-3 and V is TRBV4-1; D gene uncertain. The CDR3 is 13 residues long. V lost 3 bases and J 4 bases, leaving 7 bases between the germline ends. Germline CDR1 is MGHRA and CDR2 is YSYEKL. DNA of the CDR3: TGCGCCAGCAGCCAGTCCAAGGGAAACACCATATATTTT. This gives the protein CASSQSKGNTIYF.

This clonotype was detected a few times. The CDR3 region is CASSRDGDSYEQYF. The CDR3 DNA reads TGTGCCAGCAGTCGGGACGGCGACTCCTACGAGCAGTACTTC. The rearrangement uses TRBV12-3 or TRBV12-4 and TRBJ2-7; the D call may be TRBD1 or TRBD2 (5 bases each). The CDR3 is 14 residues long. Trimming took off 5 bases at V and 0 bases at J, with 11 bases between the two ends.